The sequence of this T cell receptor beta chain was determined in a study of Graves' ophthalmopathy and Graves' hyperthyroidism. The authors amplified TCR beta CDR3 regions from RNA transcripts. In the first round, RT-PCR was carried out with HTBI primers, and a multiplex PCR formed the second round. One entry per CDR3 protein, called by TCRdb with MiXCR from the multiplex PCR reads. The table has over a million distinct CDR3 sequences, 35% to 40% seen once. The CDR3 contains 14 residues. V lost 5 bases, J lost 4 bases, and 12 bases lay in between. Only newly diagnosed hyperthyroidism patients aged 18 to 65, with under 2 months' duration, were enrolled.

This TCR came from an adult man with Graves' hyperthyroidism. The sample was peripheral blood or thyroid tissue (not recorded which). The V and J genes are TRBV12-3 or TRBV12-4 and TRBJ1-5; D is ambiguous. CDR3 in amino acids: CASSIGPYNQPQHF. For the CDR3, the DNA is TGTGCCAGCAGTATCGGGCCCTATAATCAGCCCCAGCATTTT.